This T cell receptor (beta chain) was retrieved from a study of T cell responses to AZD1222 COVID-19 vaccine. Germline-derived CDR1 and CDR2 are LNHDA and SQIVND (reference sequence). The CDR3 spans 20 residues. The V segment lost 4 bases and the J segment 3 bases; nucleotides outside the gene matches: 18. Sequencing used immunoSEQ multiplex PCR; TCRdb keeps in-frame clones, though not all of them. This table has approximately 150,000 clones, approximately 89% appearing once. The chain is built from TRBV19 and TRBJ2-2; 9 bases are shared with TRBD2. Sequenced material: peripheral blood, taken 28 days after the second AZD1222 dose. The sequence was obtained from an adult who received the AZD1222 COVID-19 vaccine. The DNA of the CDR3 is TGTGCCAGTAGTAGGAGGATTTTGGGGCGGGAGGGTAAGCACACCGGGGAGCTGTTTTTT. As protein: CASSRRILGREGKHTGELFF.